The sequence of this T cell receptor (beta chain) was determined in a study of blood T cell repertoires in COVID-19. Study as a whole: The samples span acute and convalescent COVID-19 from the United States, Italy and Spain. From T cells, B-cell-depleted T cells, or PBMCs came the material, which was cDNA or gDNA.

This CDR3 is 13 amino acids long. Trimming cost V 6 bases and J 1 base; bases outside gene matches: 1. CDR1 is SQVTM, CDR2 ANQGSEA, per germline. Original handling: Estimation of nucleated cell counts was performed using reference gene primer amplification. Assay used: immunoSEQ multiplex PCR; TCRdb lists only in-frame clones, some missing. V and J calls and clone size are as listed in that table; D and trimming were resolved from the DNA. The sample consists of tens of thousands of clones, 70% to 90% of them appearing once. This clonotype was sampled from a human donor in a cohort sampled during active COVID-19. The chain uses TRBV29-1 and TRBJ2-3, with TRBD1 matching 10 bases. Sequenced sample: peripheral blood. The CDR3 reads CSVGTGGTDTQYF. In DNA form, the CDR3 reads TGCAGCGTCGGGACAGGGGGCACAGATACGCAGTATTTT.